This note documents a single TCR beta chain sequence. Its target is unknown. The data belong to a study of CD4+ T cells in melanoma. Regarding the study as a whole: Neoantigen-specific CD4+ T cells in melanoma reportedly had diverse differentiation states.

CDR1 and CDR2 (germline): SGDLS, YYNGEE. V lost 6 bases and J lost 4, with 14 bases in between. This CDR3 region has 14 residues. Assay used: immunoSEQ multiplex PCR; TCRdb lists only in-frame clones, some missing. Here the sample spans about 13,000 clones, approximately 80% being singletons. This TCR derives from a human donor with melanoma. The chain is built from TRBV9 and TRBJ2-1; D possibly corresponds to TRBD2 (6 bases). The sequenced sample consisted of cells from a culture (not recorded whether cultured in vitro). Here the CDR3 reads CASTGGPLYNEQFF. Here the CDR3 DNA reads TGTGCCAGCACCGGGGGACCACTTTACAATGAGCAGTTCTTC.